The clone carrying this TCR beta chain was seen a few times. Its antigen is unknown. The data were produced by immunoSEQ multiplex PCR, yet TCRdb's version contains in-frame clones alone and is incomplete. The table lists about 65,000 clones, more than 75% of them singletons. This entry comes from a study of lymphopenia after photon versus proton radiotherapy. In germline, CDR1 is GTSNPN, CDR2 SVGIG (reference sequence). The CDR3 is made up of 14 amino acids. Between the trimmed V and J ends, which lost 0 bases and 1 base, there was a span of 9 bases. Overall study results and limits: Oligoclonal CD8+ Temra expansion after nadir drove photon patients' diversity drop.

Sequencing was performed on peripheral blood, taken from a patient treated with proton-based radiotherapy. V is TRBV30 and J is TRBJ2-5, with TRBD1 as a possible D gene (6 bases). The sequence was collected from a man aged 80 or over with esophageal cancer. CDR3 region: CAWSVWTAQETQYF. The DNA of the CDR3 is TGTGCCTGGAGTGTATGGACAGCCCAAGAGACCCAGTACTTC. Combining the CDR3 with reference TRBV30 and TRBJ2-5 gives the whole variable domain SQTIHQWPATLVQPVGSPLSLECTVEGTSNPNLYWYRQAAGRGLQLLFYSVGIGQISSEVPQNLSASRPQDRQFILSSKKLLLSDSGFYLCAWSVWTAQETQYFGPGTRLLVL.